These T cell receptor beta chains were read from a single sample in a study of blood T cell repertoires in COVID-19. Profiled with immunoSEQ multiplex PCR; TCRdb holds only in-frame clones, not every one. The sample includes 120,000 to 150,000 clones, around 85% of them seen just once. Specimen: peripheral blood. The source of these receptors is a woman between 40 and 50 years old with active or convalescent COVID-19. Both conserved end residues are part of each CDR3. D genes are given only for firm matches. Clone sizes are given selectively: once, few, many, or a class where the clone is expanded.

.	TRBV4-1	.	15	TRBJ2-3	TGCGCCAGCAGCCAAGCTAGCTCGGGAGCAGATACGCAGTATTTT	CASSQASSGADTQYF
.	TRBV27	.	14	TRBJ2-4	TGTGCCAGCAGTTACGTATCAGGGGAGGGCATTCAGTACTTC	CASSYVSGEGIQYF
.	TRBV2	.	16	TRBJ2-2	TGTGCCAGCTCTTCCCTGGGGGGGCGCGCCACCGGGGAGCTGTTTTTT	CASSSLGGRATGELFF
once	TRBV7-9	TRBD2	16	TRBJ2-7	TGTGCCAGCAGCTCCCGGGGGGGGACTCACTCCTACGAGCAGTACTTC	CASSSRGGTHSYEQYF
.	TRBV23-1	.	19	TRBJ2-7	TGCGCCAGCAGTCAATCGCGCAGGGGAGACGGCGGTAGCTCCTACGAGCAGTACTTC	CASSQSRRGDGGSSYEQYF
.	TRBV30	TRBD1	14	TRBJ1-6	TGTGCCTGGAGTGTAGGGACAGGGAGTTCACCCCTCCACTTT	CAWSVGTGSSPLHF
few	TRBV13	.	15	TRBJ1-5	TGTGCCAGCAGCTCCTCGCGACTTAGCAATCAGCCCCAGCATTTT	CASSSSRLSNQPQHF
.	TRBV9	.	14	TRBJ1-6	TGTGCCAGCAGCGTGACCAGGCAGGGTTCACCCCTCCACTTT	CASSVTRQGSPLHF
.	TRBV19	.	15	TRBJ1-2	TGTGCCAGTATCGGAAGACCGACAGCACCCTATGGCTACACCTTC	CASIGRPTAPYGYTF
.	TRBV7-2	TRBD2	14	TRBJ2-7	TGTGCCAGCAGCTTAGCGTGGACTAGCGGGATCCAGTACTTC	CASSLAWTSGIQYF
few	TRBV6-1	.	17	TRBJ2-7	TGTGCCAGCAGTGATGGGCGACAGAAAACCTTCTCCTACGAGCAGTACTTC	CASSDGRQKTFSYEQYF
.	TRBV6-4	.	16	TRBJ2-3	TGTGCCAGCAGTGACCTCGAGACAGGAGACACAGATACGCAGTATTTT	CASSDLETGDTDTQYF
.	TRBV3-1/TRBV3-2	.	17	TRBJ1-6	TGTGCCAGCAGCCAAGATCTTGGACGAACGGGACAAGGAGTTCTCCACTTT	CASSQDLGRTGQGVLHF
.	TRBV28	.	15	TRBJ1-2	TGTGCCAGCAGTTTAATCCAGGGGACGATCTATGGCTACACCTTC	CASSLIQGTIYGYTF
.	TRBV11-2	TRBD1	15	TRBJ1-1	TGTGCCAGCAGTCCCACGAACAGGGGGTCGGGTGAAGCTTTCTTT	CASSPTNRGSGEAFF
.	TRBV10-3	TRBD2	15	TRBJ2-3	TGTGCCATCAGTGAGCCCAACGCGGGGGCAGATACGCAGTATTTT	CAISEPNAGADTQYF
.	TRBV9	TRBD1	15	TRBJ1-1	TGTGCCAGCAGCGAGGGGGACAGCAGCCGGACTGAAGCTTTCTTT	CASSEGDSSRTEAFF
.	TRBV6-5	.	15	TRBJ1-5	TGTGCCAGCAGAGTAGGAGGGGTGGGCAATCAGCCCCAGCATTTT	CASRVGGVGNQPQHF
.	TRBV2	TRBD2	15	TRBJ2-1	TGTGCCAGCAGGGCTACTAGCGGGATCATCAATGAGCAGTTCTTC	CASRATSGIINEQFF
once	TRBV6-4	.	14	TRBJ1-5	TGTGCCAGCAGTGGTTCAGGGCTCAATCAGCCCCAGCATTTT	CASSGSGLNQPQHF
.	TRBV5-1	.	14	TRBJ2-3	TGCGCCAGCAACTACAGGGCTAGCACAGATACGCAGTATTTT	CASNYRASTDTQYF
.	TRBV7-2	.	16	TRBJ1-1	TGTGCCAGCAGCTTAGGTGGAGGTCGTGCCAGGGGAGAAGCTTTCTTT	CASSLGGGRARGEAFF
.	TRBV19	TRBD2	17	TRBJ2-1	TGTGCCAGTAGTTGGGGACTAGCGGGGGGGCCAAACAATGAGCAGTTCTTC	CASSWGLAGGPNNEQFF
.	TRBV13	.	13	TRBJ2-3	TGTGCCAGCAGCCCTCCAGGGGTAGATACGCAGTATTTT	CASSPPGVDTQYF
.	TRBV13	TRBD2	15	TRBJ2-1	TGTGCCAGCAGCCCCCAGCGGGGGGGCCCTAATGAGCAGTTCTTC	CASSPQRGGPNEQFF
.	TRBV2	.	14	TRBJ1-5	TGTGCCAGCAGCTCACAGGGTATCAATCAGCCCCAGCATTTT	CASSSQGINQPQHF
.	TRBV6-1	.	16	TRBJ2-7	TGTGCCAGCAGTGAATATCAAGGGCTAGCGCGCTACGAGCAGTACTTC	CASSEYQGLARYEQYF
.	TRBV2	TRBD1	15	TRBJ1-2	TGTGCCAGCAGCGGCACAGGGGCCGGGAACTATGGCTACACCTTC	CASSGTGAGNYGYTF
.	TRBV29-1	.	13	TRBJ1-1	TGCAGCGGCTGGACTAACGCAGACACTGAAGCTTTCTTT	CSGWTNADTEAFF
.	TRBV6-6	.	12	TRBJ1-1	TGTGCCAGCAGTACCGGACAGACTGAAGCTTTCTTT	CASSTGQTEAFF
.	TRBV19	TRBD1	12	TRBJ1-5	TGTGCCACCGACAGGGGAAGCGAGCCCCAGCATTTT	CATDRGSEPQHF
.	TRBV21-1	.	8	TRBJ1-2	TGTGGTAGCTATGGCTACACCTTC	CGSYGYTF
.	TRBV28	TRBD2	19	TRBJ2-1	TGTGCCAGCAGTTTCGCTGGGAGGACTTATAGCGGGGGGGGAGATGAGCAGTTCTTC	CASSFAGRTYSGGGDEQFF
.	TRBV19	.	16	TRBJ1-5	TGTGCCAGTAGTATGGAGGGCTCCGGGAGCAATCAGCCCCAGCATTTT	CASSMEGSGSNQPQHF
.	TRBV2	.	13	TRBJ1-2	TGTGCCAGCAGTGAGGGCGTGTGGGATGGCTACACCTTC	CASSEGVWDGYTF
.	TRBV19	.	15	TRBJ2-7	TGTGCCAGTAGTCTTTCAGGGGCTAGCTCCTACGAGCAGTACTTC	CASSLSGASSYEQYF
.	TRBV27	TRBD1	14	TRBJ1-2	TGTGCCAGCAGTCCTGCCGGGACAGGGGGTGGCTACACCTTC	CASSPAGTGGGYTF
.	TRBV4-1	TRBD2	15	TRBJ2-1	TGCGCCAGCAGCCAGGCGGGGGGGAGCTACAATGAGCAGTTCTTC	CASSQAGGSYNEQFF
.	TRBV10-3	TRBD1	15	TRBJ2-7	TGTGCCATCAGTGAGGGGGGACAGGTCCCCTTCGAGCAGTACTTC	CAISEGGQVPFEQYF
once	TRBV5-1	TRBD1	14	TRBJ2-7	TGCGCCAGCAGCTTGGGACAGGGCCTCTACGAGCAGTACTTC	CASSLGQGLYEQYF
.	TRBV27	.	11	TRBJ2-7	TGTGCCACTGGGAGGACCTACGAGCAGTACTTC	CATGRTYEQYF
.	TRBV18	TRBD1	14	TRBJ2-7	TGTGCCAGCTCCGACAGGGGTACCTCCTACGAGCAGTACTTC	CASSDRGTSYEQYF